This T cell receptor beta chain was recovered during a study of blood T cells in healthy people across ages (dated by TCRdb to between 2014 and 2017). Concerning the study at large: In model experiments, template switching captured roughly one uniquely barcoded TCR beta cDNA molecule for every two T cells. Two additional independent replicas of 1 million unique cDNA reads from the same blood draw were analyzed for two donors (one aged 18 to 29 and one aged 80 or older). Age-related changes in TCR beta repertoire diversity were measured in the study by deep sequencing normalized with unique cDNA molecular identifiers. The donors were divided into four age groups: young (average approximately 17 years), middle-aged (approximately 39), aged (about 56) and long-lived (around 80). To avoid experimental bias, donors of different ages were spread randomly across the sequencing lanes.

This clonotype was observed a few times. The specificity of this receptor is unknown. Base quality data are lacking; no much larger clone is found one base away. Systemically healthy Caucasian individuals from Russia, 39 in total and aged about 6 to 95 years, were included as donors. Ten milliliters of peripheral blood were drawn from each donor into EDTA-treated Vacutainer tubes. PBMCs were isolated by Ficoll-Paque density-gradient centrifugation, with at least 6 million obtained per sample. Total RNA was extracted from PBMCs with Trizol reagent, with at least 6 micrograms obtained per sample. For every donor, an aliquot of PBMCs went through flow cytometry to measure the percentages of naive CD45RAhigh/CD27high T cells. CDR1 and CDR2 were assigned from the germline V gene as MNHEY and SVGEGT. The germline V end is reduced by 5 bases and the J end by 1 base; junction bases left unmatched: 4. The CDR3 goes from the cysteine to the phenylalanine over 15 residues. Left in the record is the CDR3 DNA by itself, 45 bases read in frame from the first base.

What the authors observed across the whole study: Because the CMV infection status of the donors was unknown, age-related changes in expanded clonotypes may potentially have been confounded. There was a strong correlation between observed TCR beta diversity and the percentage of naive T cells measured by flow cytometry. Observed TCR beta diversity per million T cells fell roughly linearly with age, and a significant reduction was already apparent by age about 38. Bulk unsorted PBMC profiling prevented conclusive comparison of naive and antigen-experienced compartments. Total diversity estimates from one million sequenced T cells were considered lower bounds and underestimates. The long-lived group showed more naive CD4+ T cells, fewer expanded clones and increased TCR diversity than the aged group, suggesting age selection.

Library construction relied on 5' RACE. The sequencer listed for this sample is Illumina HiSeq 2500. A second PCR of about 7 to 12 cycles was performed with a sample-barcoded 5' primer and a J-beta primer mix. Each TCR beta cDNA molecule received a unique molecular identifier from a template-switch 5' adaptor carrying 12 random nucleotides. At least 2.5 million CDR3-containing paired-end reads were obtained from each sample. The Mint cDNA synthesis kit, primed by a TRBC-specific oligonucleotide, was used to synthesize first-strand cDNA from all RNA. Following uracil-DNA glycosylase treatment, all cDNA underwent a first 18-cycle PCR with the universal primers M1SS and BC2_uni_R. For the original study's pipeline: For normalization, 1 million high-quality reads, each with a distinct molecular identifier, were randomly selected from each sample. Reads with shared molecular identifiers were discarded instead of being binned into consensus sequences. MiTCR, with a Q25 quality threshold and the strictest error-elimination algorithm, was used for CDR3 identification, clonotype clustering and error correction. A nonparametric unseen species model with Euler transformation was used to estimate a lower bound on total TCR beta diversity. TCRdb trimmed public reads at Q25 via fastp, called clones via MiXCR and kept in-frame beta chains. Rows with a matching CDR3 protein are joined into one entry that keeps the most common DNA and genes. The authors' filters were not applied to this entry. The sample table lists 890,000 or so distinct CDR3 sequences, about 59% of them with a count of one. The ten biggest clones cover 25% to 35% of the sample.

This TCR derives from a man aged 30-40 years in good health. Specimen: blood. The chain is made from TRBV6-2 or TRBV6-3 and TRBJ2-7; 11 bases in the junction line up with TRBD2. CDR3 protein: CASSGGLAVSYEQYF. The bases are TGTGCCAGCAGTGGGGGACTAGCGGTTTCCTACGAGCAGTACTTC.